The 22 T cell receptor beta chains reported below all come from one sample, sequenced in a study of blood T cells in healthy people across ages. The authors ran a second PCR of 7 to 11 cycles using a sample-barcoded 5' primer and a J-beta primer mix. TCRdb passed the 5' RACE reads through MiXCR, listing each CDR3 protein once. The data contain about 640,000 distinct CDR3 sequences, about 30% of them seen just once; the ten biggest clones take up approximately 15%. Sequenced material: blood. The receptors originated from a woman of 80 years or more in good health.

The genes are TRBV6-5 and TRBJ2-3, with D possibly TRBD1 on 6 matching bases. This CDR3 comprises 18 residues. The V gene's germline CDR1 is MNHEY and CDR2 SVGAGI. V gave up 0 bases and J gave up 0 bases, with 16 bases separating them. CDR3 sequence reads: CASSYSKTGTISTDTQYF. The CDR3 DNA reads TGTGCCAGCAGTTACTCGAAAACAGGGACCATTAGCACAGATACGCAGTATTTT.

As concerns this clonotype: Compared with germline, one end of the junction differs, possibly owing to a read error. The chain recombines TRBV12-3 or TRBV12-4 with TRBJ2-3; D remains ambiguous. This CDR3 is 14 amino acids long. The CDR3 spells CASSDRVRTDMQYF. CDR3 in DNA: TGTGCCAGCAGTGACCGAGTGAGAACAGATATGCAGTATTTT.

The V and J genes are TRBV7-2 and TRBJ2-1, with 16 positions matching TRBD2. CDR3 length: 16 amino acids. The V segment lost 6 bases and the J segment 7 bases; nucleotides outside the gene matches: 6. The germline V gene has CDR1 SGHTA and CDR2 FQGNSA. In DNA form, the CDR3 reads TGTGCCAGCAGGCCGCCGGGACTAGCGGGGGGGAATGAGCAGTTCTTC. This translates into CASRPPGLAGGNEQFF.

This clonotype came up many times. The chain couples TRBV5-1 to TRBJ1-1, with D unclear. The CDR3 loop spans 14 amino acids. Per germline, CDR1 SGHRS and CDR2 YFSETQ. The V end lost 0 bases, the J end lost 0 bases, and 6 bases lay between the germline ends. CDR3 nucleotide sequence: TGCGCCAGCAGCTTGGACAGCTTGAACACTGAAGCTTTCTTT. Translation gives CASSLDSLNTEAFF. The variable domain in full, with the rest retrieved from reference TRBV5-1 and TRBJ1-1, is KAGVTQTPRYLIKTRGQQVTLSCSPISGHRSVSWYQQTPGQGLQFLFEYFSETQRNKGNFPGRFSGRQFSNSRSEMNVSTLELGDSALYLCASSLDSLNTEAFFGQGTRLTVV.

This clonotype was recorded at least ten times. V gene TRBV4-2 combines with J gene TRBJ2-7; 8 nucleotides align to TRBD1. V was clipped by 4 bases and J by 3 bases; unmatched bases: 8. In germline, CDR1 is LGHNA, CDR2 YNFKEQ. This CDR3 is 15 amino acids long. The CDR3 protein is CASSPTQDRVYEQYF. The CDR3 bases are TGTGCCAGCAGCCCCACCCAGGACAGGGTCTACGAGCAGTACTTC.

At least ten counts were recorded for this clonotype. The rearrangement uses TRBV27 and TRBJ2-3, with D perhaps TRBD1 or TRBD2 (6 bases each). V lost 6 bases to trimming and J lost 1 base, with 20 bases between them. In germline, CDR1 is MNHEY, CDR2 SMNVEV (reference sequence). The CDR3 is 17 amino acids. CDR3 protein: CASSPIQGGWGTDTQYF. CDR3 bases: TGTGCCAGCAGCCCGATACAGGGAGGCTGGGGCACAGATACGCAGTATTTT.

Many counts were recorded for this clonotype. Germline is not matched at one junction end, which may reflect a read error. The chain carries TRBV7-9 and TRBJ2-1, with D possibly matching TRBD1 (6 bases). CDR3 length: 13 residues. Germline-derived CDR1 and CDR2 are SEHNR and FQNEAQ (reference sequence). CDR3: CASSSQGYDEQFF. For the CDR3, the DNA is TGTGCCAGCAGCTCACAGGGCTACGATGAGCAGTTCTTC. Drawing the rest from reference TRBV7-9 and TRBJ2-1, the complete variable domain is DTGVSQNPRHKITKRGQNVTFRCDPISEHNRLYWYRQTLGQGPEFLTYFQNEAQLEKSRLLSDRFSAERPKGSFSTLEIQRTEQGDSAMYLCASSSQGYDEQFFGPGTRLTVL.

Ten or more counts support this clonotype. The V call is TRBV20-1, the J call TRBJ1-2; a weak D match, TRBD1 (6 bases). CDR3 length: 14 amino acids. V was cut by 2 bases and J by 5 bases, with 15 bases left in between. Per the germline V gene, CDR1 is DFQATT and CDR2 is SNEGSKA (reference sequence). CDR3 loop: CSARRATGQYGYTF. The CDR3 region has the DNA TGCAGTGCTAGAAGGGCGACAGGTCAATATGGCTACACCTTC.

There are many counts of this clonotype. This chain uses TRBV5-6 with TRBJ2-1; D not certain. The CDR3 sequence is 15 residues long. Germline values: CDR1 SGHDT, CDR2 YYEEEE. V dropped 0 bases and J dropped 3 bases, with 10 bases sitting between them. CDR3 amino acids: CASSLAGRLYNEQFF. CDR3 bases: TGTGCCAGCAGCTTGGCCGGACGGCTCTACAATGAGCAGTTCTTC.

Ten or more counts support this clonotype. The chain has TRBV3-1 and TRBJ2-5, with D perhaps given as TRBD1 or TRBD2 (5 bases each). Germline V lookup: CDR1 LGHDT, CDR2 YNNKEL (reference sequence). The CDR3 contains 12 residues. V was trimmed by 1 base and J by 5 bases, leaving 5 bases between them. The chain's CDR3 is CASSQGDETQYF. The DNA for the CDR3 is TGTGCCAGCAGCCAAGGGGACGAGACCCAGTACTTC.

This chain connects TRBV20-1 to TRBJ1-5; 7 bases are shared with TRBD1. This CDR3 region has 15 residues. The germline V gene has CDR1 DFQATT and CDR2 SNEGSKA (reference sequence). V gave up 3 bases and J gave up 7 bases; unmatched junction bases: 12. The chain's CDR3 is CSASRWAGGGQPQHF. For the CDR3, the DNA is TGCAGTGCTAGTAGGTGGGCAGGGGGAGGACAGCCCCAGCATTTT.

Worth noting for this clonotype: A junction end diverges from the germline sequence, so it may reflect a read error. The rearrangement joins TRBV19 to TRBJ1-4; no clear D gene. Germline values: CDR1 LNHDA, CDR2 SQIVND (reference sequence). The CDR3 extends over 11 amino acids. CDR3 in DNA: TGTGCCAGTAAGATTAATGGAAAACTGTTTTTT. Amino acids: CASKINGKLFF.

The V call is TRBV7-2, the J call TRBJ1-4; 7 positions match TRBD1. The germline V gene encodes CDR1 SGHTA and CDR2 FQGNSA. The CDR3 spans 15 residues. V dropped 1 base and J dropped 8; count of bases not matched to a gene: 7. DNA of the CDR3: TGTGCCAGCAGCTTAGGTTCGACAGGGCCCGAAAAACTGTTTTTT. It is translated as CASSLGSTGPEKLFF.

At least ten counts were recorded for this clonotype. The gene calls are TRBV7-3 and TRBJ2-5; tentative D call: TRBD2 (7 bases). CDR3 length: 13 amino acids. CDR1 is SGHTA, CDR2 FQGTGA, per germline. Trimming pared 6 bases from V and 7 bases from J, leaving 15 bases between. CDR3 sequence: CASSRGRGGTQYF. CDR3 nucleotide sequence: TGTGCCAGCAGTCGAGGGAGGGGGGGGACCCAGTACTTC.

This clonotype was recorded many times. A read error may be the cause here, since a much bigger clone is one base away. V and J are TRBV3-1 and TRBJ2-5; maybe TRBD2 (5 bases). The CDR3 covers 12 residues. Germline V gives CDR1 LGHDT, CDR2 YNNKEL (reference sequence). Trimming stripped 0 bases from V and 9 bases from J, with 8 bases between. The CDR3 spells CASSQDMEAQYF. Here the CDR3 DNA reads TGTGCCAGCAGCCAAGATATGGAGGCCCAGTACTTC.

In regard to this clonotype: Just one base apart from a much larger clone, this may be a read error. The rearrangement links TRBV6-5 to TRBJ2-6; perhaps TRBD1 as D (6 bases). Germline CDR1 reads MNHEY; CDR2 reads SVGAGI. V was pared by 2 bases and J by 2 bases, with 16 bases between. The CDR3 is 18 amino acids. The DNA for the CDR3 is TGTGCCAGCAGTTACGGTGGCCAGGGGAGCCCTGGGGCCAACGTCCTGACTTTC. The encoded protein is CASSYGGQGSPGANVLTF.

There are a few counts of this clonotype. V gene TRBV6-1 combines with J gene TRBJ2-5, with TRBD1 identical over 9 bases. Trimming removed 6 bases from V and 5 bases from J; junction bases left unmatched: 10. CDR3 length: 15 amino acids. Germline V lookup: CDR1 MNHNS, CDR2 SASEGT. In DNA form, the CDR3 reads TGTGCCAGCAGCACCTCCTTGGGGACAGGGGAGACCCAGTACTTC. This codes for CASSTSLGTGETQYF.

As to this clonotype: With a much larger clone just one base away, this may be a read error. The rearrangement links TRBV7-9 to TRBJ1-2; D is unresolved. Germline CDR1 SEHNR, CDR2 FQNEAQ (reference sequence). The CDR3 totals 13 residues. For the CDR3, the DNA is TGTGCCAGCCTAAAGGCTGTCGACTATGGCCACACCTTC. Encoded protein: CASLKAVDYGHTF.

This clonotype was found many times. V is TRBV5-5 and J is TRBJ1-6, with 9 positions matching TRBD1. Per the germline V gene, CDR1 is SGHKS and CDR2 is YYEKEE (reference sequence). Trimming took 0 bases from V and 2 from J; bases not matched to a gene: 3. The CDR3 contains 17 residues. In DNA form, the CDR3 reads TGTGCCAGCAGCTTGGGAGGACAGGGGCCCTATAATTCACCCCTCCACTTT. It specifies CASSLGGQGPYNSPLHF.

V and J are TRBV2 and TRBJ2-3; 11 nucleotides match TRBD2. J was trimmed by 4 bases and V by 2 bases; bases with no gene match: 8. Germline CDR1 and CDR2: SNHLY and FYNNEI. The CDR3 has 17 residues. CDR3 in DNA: TGTGCCAGCAGTGAATATAAAGGTAGCGGGGGGGCAGATACGCAGTATTTT. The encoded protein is CASSEYKGSGGADTQYF.

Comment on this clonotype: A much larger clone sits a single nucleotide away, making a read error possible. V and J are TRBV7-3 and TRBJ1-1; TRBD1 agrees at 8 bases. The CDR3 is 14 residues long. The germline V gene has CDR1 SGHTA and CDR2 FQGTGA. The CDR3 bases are TGTGCCCGCAGCCCCAGGGGGCGCGATACTGAAGCTTTCTTT. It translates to CARSPRGRDTEAFF.

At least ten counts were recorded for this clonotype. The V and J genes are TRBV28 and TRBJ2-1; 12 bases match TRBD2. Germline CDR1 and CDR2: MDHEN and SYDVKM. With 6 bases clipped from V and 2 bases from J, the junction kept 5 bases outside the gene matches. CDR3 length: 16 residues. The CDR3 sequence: CASSSSGGATYNEQFF. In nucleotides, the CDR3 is TGTGCCAGCAGCTCTAGCGGGGGGGCCACCTACAATGAGCAGTTCTTC.